The entry that follows covers one T cell receptor (beta chain) sequence. The entry originates in a study of blood T cell repertoires in COVID-19. Study overall: Samples taken during acute and convalescent COVID-19 were collected in the United States, Italy and Spain. PBMCs, B-cell-depleted T cells, or T cells were the source of the cDNA or gDNA that made up the material.

Authors' data handling: Amplifying reference gene primers gave estimates of nucleated cell counts. Produced via immunoSEQ multiplex PCR; TCRdb's table is partial and in-frame only. That table is the source of V, J and clone size, and D and trimming were worked out from the DNA. The table records over 150,000 clones, 75% to 85% of them present only once. The CDR3 has 17 residues. The trim removed 0 bases at V and 5 bases at J, leaving 12 bases unmatched. The germline CDR1 and CDR2 sequences are LGHDT and YNNKEL (reference sequence). The receptor comes from a human donor in a cohort sampled during active COVID-19. Sequencing was performed on peripheral blood. The chain uses TRBV3-1 (or the pseudogene TRBV3-2) and TRBJ2-7; 8 bases map to TRBD1. DNA for the CDR3: TGTGCCAGCAGCCAAGACCCCCAGGACAGGGCCTACGACGAGCAGTACTTC. It translates to CASSQDPQDRAYDEQYF.